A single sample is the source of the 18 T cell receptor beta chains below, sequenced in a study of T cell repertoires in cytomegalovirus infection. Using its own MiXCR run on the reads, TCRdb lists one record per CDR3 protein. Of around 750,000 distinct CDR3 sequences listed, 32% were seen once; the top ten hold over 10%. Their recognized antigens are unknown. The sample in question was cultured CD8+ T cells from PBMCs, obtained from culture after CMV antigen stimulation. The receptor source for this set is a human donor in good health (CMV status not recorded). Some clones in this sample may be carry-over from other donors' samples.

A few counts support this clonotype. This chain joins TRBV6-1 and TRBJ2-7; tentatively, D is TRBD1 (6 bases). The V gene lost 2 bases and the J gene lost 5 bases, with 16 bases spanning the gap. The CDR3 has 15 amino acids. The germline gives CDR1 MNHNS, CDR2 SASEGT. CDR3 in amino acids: CASSEKGQGFHEQYV. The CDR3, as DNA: TGTGCCAGCAGTGAAAAAGGTCAGGGGTTCCACGAGCAGTACGTC.

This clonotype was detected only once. The DNA for the CDR3 is TGTGCCAGCAGCTCCCCGGGGGGCGGCATGAATGAGCAGTTCTTC. It yields the protein CASSSPGGGMNEQFF. The chain employs TRBV5-4 and TRBJ2-1; maybe TRBD2 (7 bases). From germline, CDR1 is SGHNT and CDR2 YYREEE (reference sequence). V lost 3 bases and J 7 bases, leaving 17 bases between the germline ends. This CDR3 has 15 amino acids.

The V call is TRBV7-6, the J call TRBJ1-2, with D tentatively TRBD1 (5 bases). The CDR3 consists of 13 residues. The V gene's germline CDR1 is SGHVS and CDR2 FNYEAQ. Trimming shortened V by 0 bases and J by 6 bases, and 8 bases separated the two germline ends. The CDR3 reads CASSLAPRDGYTF. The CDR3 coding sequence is TGTGCCAGCAGCTTAGCCCCCAGGGATGGCTACACCTTC.

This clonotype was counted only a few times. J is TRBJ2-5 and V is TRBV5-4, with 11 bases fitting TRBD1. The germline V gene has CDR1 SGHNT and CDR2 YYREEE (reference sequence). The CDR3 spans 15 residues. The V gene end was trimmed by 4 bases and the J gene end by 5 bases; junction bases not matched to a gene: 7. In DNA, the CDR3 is TGTGCCAGCAGCCGCATGGACAGGGGGCTTGAGACCCAGTACTTC. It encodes CASSRMDRGLETQYF.

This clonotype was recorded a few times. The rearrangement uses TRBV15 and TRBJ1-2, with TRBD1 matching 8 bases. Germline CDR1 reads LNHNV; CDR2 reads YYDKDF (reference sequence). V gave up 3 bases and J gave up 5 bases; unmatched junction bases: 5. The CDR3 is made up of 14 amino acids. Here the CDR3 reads CATSRDREMYGYTF. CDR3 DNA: TGTGCCACCAGCAGGGACAGGGAGATGTATGGCTACACCTTC.

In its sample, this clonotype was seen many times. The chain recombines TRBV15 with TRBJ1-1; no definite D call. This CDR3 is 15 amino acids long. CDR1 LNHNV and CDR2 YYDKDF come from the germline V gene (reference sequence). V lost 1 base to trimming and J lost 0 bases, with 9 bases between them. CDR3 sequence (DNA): TGTGCCACCAGCAGAGTTAGTTTTCTGAACACTGAAGCTTTCTTT. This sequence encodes CATSRVSFLNTEAFF.

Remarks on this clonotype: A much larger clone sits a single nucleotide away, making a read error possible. In DNA, the CDR3 is TGTGCCAGCAGCCCCTTAATTGGAAGCAGACAAGAGACCCAGTACTTC. It yields the protein CASSPLIGSRQETQYF. This chain connects TRBV7-6 to TRBJ2-5; D not certain. Germline-derived CDR1 and CDR2 are SGHVS and FNYEAQ. The CDR3 is made up of 16 amino acids. V lost 5 bases and J lost 2, with 18 bases in between.

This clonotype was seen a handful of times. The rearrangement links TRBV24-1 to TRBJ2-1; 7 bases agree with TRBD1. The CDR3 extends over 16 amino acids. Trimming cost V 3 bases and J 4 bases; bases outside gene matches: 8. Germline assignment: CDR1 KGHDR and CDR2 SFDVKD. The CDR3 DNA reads TGTGCCACCAGTGATGGAGCAGGGGGAGCGTACAATGAGCAGTTCTTC. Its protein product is CATSDGAGGAYNEQFF.

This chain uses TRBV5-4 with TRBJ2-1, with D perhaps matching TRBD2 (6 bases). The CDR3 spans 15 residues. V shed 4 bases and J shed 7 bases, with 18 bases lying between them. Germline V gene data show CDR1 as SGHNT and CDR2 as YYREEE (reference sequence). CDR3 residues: CASSDGRGYRNEQFF. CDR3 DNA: TGTGCCAGCAGCGACGGGAGAGGATATAGGAATGAGCAGTTCTTC.

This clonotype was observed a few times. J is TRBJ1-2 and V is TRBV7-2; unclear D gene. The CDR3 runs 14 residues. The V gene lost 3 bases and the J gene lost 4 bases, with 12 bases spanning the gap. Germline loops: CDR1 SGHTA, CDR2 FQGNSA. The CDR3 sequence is CASSFLVLGYGYTF. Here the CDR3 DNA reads TGTGCCAGCAGCTTCCTTGTCCTAGGCTATGGCTACACCTTC.

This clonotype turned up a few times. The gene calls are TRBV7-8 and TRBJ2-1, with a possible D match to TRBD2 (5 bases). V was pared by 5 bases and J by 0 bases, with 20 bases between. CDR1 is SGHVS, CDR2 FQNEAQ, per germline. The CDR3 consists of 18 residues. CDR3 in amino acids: CASSNPRRGLSSYNEQFF. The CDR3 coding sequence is TGTGCCAGCAGCAACCCCCGTCGGGGTCTGAGCTCCTACAATGAGCAGTTCTTC.

The CDR3 here is CASSVGTVYNSPLHF. The CDR3 bases are TGTGCCAGCAGTGTAGGGACAGTCTATAATTCACCCCTCCACTTT. This chain connects TRBV7-8 to TRBJ1-6; 7 bases map to TRBD1. CDR3 size: 15 residues. The J segment lost 3 bases and the V segment lost 6 bases, leaving 5 bases of the junction unmatched. Germline lookup yields CDR1 SGHVS and CDR2 FQNEAQ.

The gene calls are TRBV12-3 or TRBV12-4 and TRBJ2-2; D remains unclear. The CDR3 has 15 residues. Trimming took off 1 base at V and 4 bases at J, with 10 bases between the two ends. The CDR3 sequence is CASSLVSGPTGELFF. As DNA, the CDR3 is TGTGCCAGCAGTTTAGTATCCGGGCCCACCGGGGAGCTGTTTTTT.

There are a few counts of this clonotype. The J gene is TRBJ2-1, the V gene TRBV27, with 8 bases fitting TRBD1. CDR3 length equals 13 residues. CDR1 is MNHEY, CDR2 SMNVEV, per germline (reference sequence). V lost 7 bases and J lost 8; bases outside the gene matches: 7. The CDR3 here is CASTQGATDEQFF. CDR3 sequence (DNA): TGTGCCAGCACCCAGGGGGCTACGGATGAGCAGTTCTTC.

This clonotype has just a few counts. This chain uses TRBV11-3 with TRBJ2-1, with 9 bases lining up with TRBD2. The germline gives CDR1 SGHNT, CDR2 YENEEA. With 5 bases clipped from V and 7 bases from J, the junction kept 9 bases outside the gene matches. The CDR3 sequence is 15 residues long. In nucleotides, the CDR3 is TGTGCCAGCAGCCCAAACCTGGGACTAGCAAATGAGCAGTTCTTC. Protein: CASSPNLGLANEQFF.

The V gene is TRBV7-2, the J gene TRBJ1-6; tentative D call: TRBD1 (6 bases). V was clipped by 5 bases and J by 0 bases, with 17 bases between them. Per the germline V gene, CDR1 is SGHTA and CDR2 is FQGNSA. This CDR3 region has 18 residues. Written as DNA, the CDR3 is TGTGCCAGCAGCGCTAGTCGGGACACAAGCTCCTATAATTCACCCCTCCACTTT. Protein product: CASSASRDTSSYNSPLHF.

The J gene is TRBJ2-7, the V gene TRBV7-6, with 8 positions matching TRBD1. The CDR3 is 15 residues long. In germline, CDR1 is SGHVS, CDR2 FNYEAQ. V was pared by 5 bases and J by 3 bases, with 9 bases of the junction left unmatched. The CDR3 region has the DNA TGTGCCAGCAGCCCTTCCGGCGACAGGGGCTACGAGCAGTACTTC. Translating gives CASSPSGDRGYEQYF.

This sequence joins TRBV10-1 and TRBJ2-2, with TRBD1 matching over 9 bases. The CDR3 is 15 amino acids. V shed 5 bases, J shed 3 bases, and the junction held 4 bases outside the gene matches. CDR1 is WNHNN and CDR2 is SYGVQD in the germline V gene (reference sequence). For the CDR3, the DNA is TGCGCCAGCAGTAACCGGGACAGGGACACCGGGGAGCTGTTTTTT. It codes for CASSNRDRDTGELFF.